Here is one TCR beta chain with its context. Antigen unknown. This sample was included in a study of cytotoxic CD8 clonotypes in ibrutinib-treated CLL. Overall study: For this cohort, patients were some eleven relapsed/refractory and 15 treatment-naive, while approximately 17 were IGHV unmutated.

The CDR3 has 15 residues. In germline, CDR1 is SGHRS, CDR2 YFSETQ. V lost 2 bases to trimming and J lost 0 bases, with 11 bases between them. The table came from immunoSEQ multiplex PCR; TCRdb's copy has only in-frame clones and leaves some out. This sample carries 50,000 to 70,000 clones, 50% to 70% of them seen once, and the ten largest clones take about 24%. The study, taken as a whole, reports: On treatment, the uncommon public clonotypes contracted or remained stable.

The material was PBMCs, obtained at disease progression, from a patient treated with ibrutinib. This clonotype originated in a human donor with chronic lymphocytic leukemia. The chain employs TRBV5-1 and TRBJ2-5; no definite D call. This chain's CDR3 is CASSFEARNQETQYF. The CDR3 DNA follows: TGCGCCAGCAGCTTTGAGGCGCGGAACCAAGAGACCCAGTACTTC.